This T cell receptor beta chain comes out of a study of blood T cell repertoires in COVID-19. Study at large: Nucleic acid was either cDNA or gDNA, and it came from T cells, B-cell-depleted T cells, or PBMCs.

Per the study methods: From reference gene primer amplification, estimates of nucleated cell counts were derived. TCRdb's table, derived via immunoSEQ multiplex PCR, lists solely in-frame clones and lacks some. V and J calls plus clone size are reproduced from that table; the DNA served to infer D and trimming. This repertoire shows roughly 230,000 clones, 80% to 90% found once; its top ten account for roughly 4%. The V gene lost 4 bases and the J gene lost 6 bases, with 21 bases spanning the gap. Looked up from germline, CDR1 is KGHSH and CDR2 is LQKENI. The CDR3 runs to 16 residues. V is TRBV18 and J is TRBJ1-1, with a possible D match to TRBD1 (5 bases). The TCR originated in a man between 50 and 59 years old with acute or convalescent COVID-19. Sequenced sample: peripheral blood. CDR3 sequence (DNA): TGTGCCAGCTCACTACAACGACAGTCGCCCTACGCTGAAGCTTTCTTT. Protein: CASSLQRQSPYAEAFF.